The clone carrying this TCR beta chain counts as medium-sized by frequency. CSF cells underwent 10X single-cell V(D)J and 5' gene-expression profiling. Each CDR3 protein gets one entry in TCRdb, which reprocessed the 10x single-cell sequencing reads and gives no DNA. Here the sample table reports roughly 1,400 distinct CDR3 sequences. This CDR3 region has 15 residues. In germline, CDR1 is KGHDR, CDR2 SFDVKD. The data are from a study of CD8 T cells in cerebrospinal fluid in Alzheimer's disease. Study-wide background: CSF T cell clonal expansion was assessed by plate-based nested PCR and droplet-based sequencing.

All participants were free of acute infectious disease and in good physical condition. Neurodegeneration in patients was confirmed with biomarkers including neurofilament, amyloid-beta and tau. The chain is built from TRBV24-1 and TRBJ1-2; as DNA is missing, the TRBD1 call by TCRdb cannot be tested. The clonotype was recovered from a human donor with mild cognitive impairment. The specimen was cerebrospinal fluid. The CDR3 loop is CATSGGTVTNYGYTF.